This T cell receptor beta chain was recorded in a study of T-cell memory formation after mild COVID-19. Study-level information: Largely donor-specific sequence clusters came from a couple of donors. Study-level results: Whereas later expanders leaned CD4+, clones contracting day 15 to 85 showed a balanced CD4/CD8 makeup. That cross-reactive memory joined was suggested by some responding clones appearing in pre-infection memory.

TCRdb used MiXCR to reprocess the 5' RACE reads, holding one entry per CDR3 protein. Of approximately 150,000 distinct CDR3 sequences listed, roughly a fifth were seen once; the top ten hold under 2.5%. The V gene lost 0 bases and the J gene lost 4 bases, with 10 bases spanning the gap. The length of the CDR3 is 15 residues. With respect to this clonotype: Its antigen is not identified.

V usage is TRBV12-3 or TRBV12-4 and J usage is TRBJ1-3, with a weak D call TRBD1 (5 bases). The sequence derives from an adult woman who had mild COVID-19 (a few samples of this study predate the infection). Cell type and time point are not known. The sequencing sample was made of PBMCs or a T cell subset sorted from them (not recorded which). Here the CDR3 reads CASSLALRVGNTIYF. CDR3 in DNA: TGTGCCAGCAGTTTAGCACTCAGGGTCGGAAACACCATATATTTT.